A selection of T cell receptor delta chains follows, all from one sample in a study of gamma-delta T cells after stem cell transplantation. TCRdb reprocessed the RT-PCR reads using CATT. The sample has a few thousand delta-chain clones; over 4.5% are singletons. Sequenced material: gamma-delta T cells. All receptors derive from a human donor. It is not recorded whose cells these are; they may come from a transplant donor. Each CDR3 is given with its conserved first and last residue. A D gene is named only where the DNA matches it firmly. Part of the rows lack a size; the others show once, few, many or a class for expanded clones.

D	length	size	V	J	DNA	CDR3
TRDD3	19	-	TRDV2	TRDJ1	TGTGCCTGTGGCACCGTACAGCCCAGTACTGGGGGGTCCCTCGATAAACTCATCTTT	CACGTVQPSTGGSLDKLIF
TRDD3	24	medium-sized	TRDV2	TRDJ1	TGTGCCTGTGACTCGGTGTCGGGTCACCAAGACTGGGGGATACACCGTGGGAACACCGATAAACTCATCTTT	CACDSVSGHQDWGIHRGNTDKLIF
TRDD2	25	medium-sized	TRDV1	TRDJ1	TGTGCTCTTGGGGAACCCTATCCCTTCCTACAAGATCGAATACACATTCTGGGGGCGACCGATAAACTCATCTTT	CALGEPYPFLQDRIHILGATDKLIF
-	15	large	TRDV2	TRDJ1	TGTGCCTGTGACACCGTGGGGGGAAACACCGATAAACTCATCTTT	CACDTVGGNTDKLIF
TRDD3	23	few	TRAV29/DV5	TRDJ1	TGTGCAGCAAGAATCTCCCTTACCTACGGCATACTGGGGGACCCCCCGTACACCGATAAACTCATCTTT	CAARISLTYGILGDPPYTDKLIF
TRDD3	19	-	TRDV2	TRDJ1	TGTGCCTGTGACGCCGTCCATGGGGGATACGCCATCCAGACCGATAAACTCATCTTT	CACDAVHGGYAIQTDKLIF
TRDD3	15	medium-sized	TRDV2	TRDJ1	TGTGCCTGTGACTCCCTGGGGGCTGGTACCGATAAACTCATCTTT	CACDSLGAGTDKLIF
TRDD3	19	medium-sized	TRDV2	TRDJ1	TGTGCCTGTGACAACCTAGGTCCGACTGGGGGATACGATGGAGTTGAACTCATCTTT	CACDNLGPTGGYDGVELIF
-	15	-	TRDV2	TRDJ1	TGTGCCTGTGACGACCTGGGGCCGCTGGACGATAAACTCATCTTT	CACDDLGPLDDKLIF
TRDD3	23	-	TRDV3	TRDJ1	TGTGCCCTTGACGGATCCATCCCGTACTGGGGGATACGCGGCCGATTATACGCCGATAAACTCATCTTT	CALDGSIPYWGIRGRLYADKLIF
TRDD3	15	medium-sized	TRDV2	TRDJ1	TGTGCCTGTGACGAACTGGGGGATAAATCCGATAAACTCATCTTT	CACDELGDKSDKLIF
TRDD3	15	few	TRDV2	TRDJ1	TGTGCCTGTGACACTCTGGGGGATTCGAACGATAAACTCATCTTT	CACDTLGDSNDKLIF
TRDD3	17	medium-sized	TRDV1	TRDJ1	TGTGCTCTTTCTAAAGGAGGCTGGGGGACGCTAACCGATAAACTCATCTTT	CALSKGGWGTLTDKLIF
-	20	medium-sized	TRDV1	TRDJ1	TGTGCTCTTGGGGAACCCAGCCTTCCTACAGGGTGGGGGATAGCGGTTAAACTCATCTTT	CALGEPSLPTGWGIAVKLIF
-	16	large	TRDV2	TRDJ1	TGTGCCTGTGACACCGTAGGGAGGGCTTACACCGATAAACTCATCTTT	CACDTVGRAYTDKLIF
TRDD3	22	medium-sized	TRDV2	TRDJ1	TGTGCCTGTGACTCAATATTGGATACTGGGGGATACAGGGTCCCATCAACCGATAAACTCATCTTT	CACDSILDTGGYRVPSTDKLIF
TRDD3	19	few	TRDV1	TRDJ1	TGTGCTCTTGGGAAACACTACGATGATGGGGGAAAGTACACCGATAAACTCATCTTT	CALGKHYDDGGKYTDKLIF
TRDD3	15	-	TRDV2	TRDJ1	TGTGCCTGTGACACCATACTGGGGGATCACGATAAACTCATCTTT	CACDTILGDHDKLIF
TRDD3	22	medium-sized	TRDV2	TRDJ1	TGTGCCTGTGACACCGTTCCTACTGGGGGATACGCGGGAGATGGGTACACCGATAAACTCATCTTT	CACDTVPTGGYAGDGYTDKLIF
TRDD3	19	-	TRDV2	TRDJ3	TGTGCCTGTGACACGACTACTGGGGACCACTCCTGGGACACCCGACAGATGTTTTTC	CACDTTTGDHSWDTRQMFF
-	23	large	TRDV2	TRDJ3	TGTGCCTGTGACACCATCGCCTACGATACAACTGGGTGGGATATCGGGGACACCCGACAGATGTTTTTC	CACDTIAYDTTGWDIGDTRQMFF
TRDD3	17	-	TRDV2	TRDJ1	TGTGCCTGTGACACCGTCTTGGGGGATACAAGGACCGATAAACTCATCTTT	CACDTVLGDTRTDKLIF
TRDD3	19	large	TRDV2	TRDJ2	TGTGCCTGTGACCCTGTTGCCTATACTGGGGGATCTCTGACAGCACAACTCTTCTTT	CACDPVAYTGGSLTAQLFF
-	14	large	TRDV2	TRDJ2	TGTGCCTGTGACACCGTTCAGGAGACAGCACAACTCTTCTTT	CACDTVQETAQLFF
TRDD3	14	large	TRDV2	TRDJ1	TGTGCCTGTGATCTTCTTACTGGGGCCGATAAACTCATCTTT	CACDLLTGADKLIF
TRDD3	21	medium-sized	TRDV1	TRDJ1	TGTGCTCTTGGGGATGTTCCTGCTACTGGGGGATACGCGCTAATAAACGATAAACTCATCTTT	CALGDVPATGGYALINDKLIF
TRDD3	19	large	TRDV2	TRDJ3	TGTGCCTGTGACCGGACTGGGGGGCCCAGCTCCTGGGACACCCGACAGATGTTTTTC	CACDRTGGPSSWDTRQMFF
TRDD3	22	-	TRDV1	TRDJ1	TGTGCTCTTGGGGTAGCAGGGGGCGTTACTGGGGGCCTCGGCATGTACACCGATAAACTCATCTTT	CALGVAGGVTGGLGMYTDKLIF
-	14	large	TRDV2	TRDJ1	TGTGCCTGTGACCGAATTCAGGGTCCCGATAAACTCATCTTT	CACDRIQGPDKLIF
-	17	medium-sized	TRDV1	TRDJ1	TGTGCTCTTGGGGAACCCAACGGGGATTTGTACACCGATAAACTCATCTTT	CALGEPNGDLYTDKLIF
TRDD2	19	-	TRDV1	TRDJ1	TGTGCTCTTGGGGAAGCAGGGGTTTCCTACGAGGGATGTATCGATAAACTCATCTTT	CALGEAGVSYEGCIDKLIF
TRDD3	24	-	TRDV1	TRDJ1	TGTGCTCTTGGGGAACTTCGACCGGGGGGGCCCCAACTGGGGATAGGGTGGTTCACCGATAAACCCATCTTT	CALGELRPGGPQLGIGWFTDKPIF
TRDD3	18	large	TRDV2	TRDJ2	TGTGCCTGTGACAACCTACTGGGGGATACTCGGGTGACAGCACAACTCTTCTTT	CACDNLLGDTRVTAQLFF
TRDD3	19	medium-sized	TRDV2	TRDJ3	TGTGCCTGTGACACCTTACTGGGGGATACGCTATGGGACACCCGACAGATGTTTTTC	CACDTLLGDTLWDTRQMFF
TRDD3	19	large	TRDV2	TRDJ1	TGTGCCTGTGACACCGTGGTCCATACTGGGGGGGCCCACACCGATAAACTCATCTTT	CACDTVVHTGGAHTDKLIF
TRDD3	16	large	TRDV2	TRDJ1	TGTGCCTGTGACACCTTGGGGGACCAGGGGGTCGATAAACTCATCTTT	CACDTLGDQGVDKLIF
-	20	-	TRDV1	TRDJ1	TGTGCTCTTGGGGAACCCAGCCTTCCTACAGGGTGGGGGATAGCAGTTAAACTCATCTTT	CALGEPSLPTGWGIAVKLIF
TRDD3	17	large	TRDV2	TRDJ1	TGTGCCTGTGACACCGTCCTGGGGGATAGGGGCACCGATAAACTCATCTTT	CACDTVLGDRGTDKLIF
TRDD3	20	medium-sized	TRDV2	TRDJ1	TGTGCCTGTGACAAGGTCCCCAGTACTGGGGGATCCGGGAGGGACGATAAACTCATCTTT	CACDKVPSTGGSGRDDKLIF
TRDD3	15	large	TRDV2	TRDJ1	TGTGCCTGTGAAAGACTGGGGGACACCCCCGATAAACTCATCTTT	CACERLGDTPDKLIF
TRDD3	17	-	TRDV2	TRDJ1	TGTGCCTGTGACACTCTGGGCGTACTGGGGGATACGCAGGAACTCATCTTT	CACDTLGVLGDTQELIF
TRDD3	17	medium-sized	TRDV2	TRDJ1	TGTGCCTGTGACGTCTTACTGGGGGATAGTCAGACCGATAAACTCATCTTT	CACDVLLGDSQTDKLIF